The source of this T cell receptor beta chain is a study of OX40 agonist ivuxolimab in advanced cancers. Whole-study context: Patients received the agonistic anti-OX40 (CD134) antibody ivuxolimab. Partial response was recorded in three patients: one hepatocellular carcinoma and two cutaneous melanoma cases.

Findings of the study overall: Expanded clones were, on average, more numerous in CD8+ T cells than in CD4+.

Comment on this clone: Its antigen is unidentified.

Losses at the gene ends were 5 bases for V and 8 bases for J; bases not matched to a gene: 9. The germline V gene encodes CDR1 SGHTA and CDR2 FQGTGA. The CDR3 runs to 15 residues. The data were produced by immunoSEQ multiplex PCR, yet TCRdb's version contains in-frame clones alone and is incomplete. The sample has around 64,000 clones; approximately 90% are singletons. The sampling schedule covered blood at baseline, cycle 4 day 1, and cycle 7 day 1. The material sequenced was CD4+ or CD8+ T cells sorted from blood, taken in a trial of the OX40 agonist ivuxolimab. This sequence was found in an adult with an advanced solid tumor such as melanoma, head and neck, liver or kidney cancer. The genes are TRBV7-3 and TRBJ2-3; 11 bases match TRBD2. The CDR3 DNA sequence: TGTGCCAGCAGCGACGGGACTAGCGGAACCAGTACGCAGTATTTT. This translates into CASSDGTSGTSTQYF.